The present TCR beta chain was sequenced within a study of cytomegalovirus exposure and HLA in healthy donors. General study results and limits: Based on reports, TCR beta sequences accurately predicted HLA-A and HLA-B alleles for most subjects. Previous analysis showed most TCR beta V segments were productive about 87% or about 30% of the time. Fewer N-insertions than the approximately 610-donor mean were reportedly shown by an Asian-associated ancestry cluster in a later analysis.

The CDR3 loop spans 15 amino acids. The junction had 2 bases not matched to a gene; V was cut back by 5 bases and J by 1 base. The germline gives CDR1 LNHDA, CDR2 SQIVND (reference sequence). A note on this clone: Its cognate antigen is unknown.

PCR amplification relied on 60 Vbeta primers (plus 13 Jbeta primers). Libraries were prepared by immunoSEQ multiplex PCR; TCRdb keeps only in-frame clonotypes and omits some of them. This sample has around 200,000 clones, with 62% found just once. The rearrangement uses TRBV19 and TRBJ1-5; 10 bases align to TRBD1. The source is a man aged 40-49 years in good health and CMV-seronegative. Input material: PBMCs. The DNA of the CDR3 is TGTGCCAGTAGTCCGGGACAGGGGAGCAATCAGCCCCAGCATTTT. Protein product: CASSPGQGSNQPQHF.